These 18 T cell receptor beta chains were sequenced from one sample in a study of T-cell memory formation after mild COVID-19 (dated by TCRdb to the early 2020s). The library was prepared using 5' RACE. The run used an Illumina NovaSeq 6000. The public reads were reanalyzed by TCRdb: fastp trimming at Q25, MiXCR alignment, in-frame beta chains only. Rows with a matching CDR3 protein are joined into one entry that keeps the most common DNA and genes. The sample contains 200,000 to 250,000 distinct CDR3 sequences, roughly 15% of them found a single time. Of the sample, under 2.5% falls within the top ten clones. The specimen was PBMCs or a T cell subset sorted from them (not recorded which). All receptors come from an adult woman who had mild COVID-19 (a few samples of this study predate the infection). The sample titles of this study are shuffled in the database, so cell type and time point are left out; the donor was told from shared clones.

The chain has TRBV12-3 or TRBV12-4 and TRBJ2-1; maybe TRBD1 (6 bases). This CDR3 comprises 12 residues. V gave up 6 bases and J gave up 12 bases, with 15 bases separating them. This CDR3 reads CASSSQGMVQFF. CDR3 DNA: TGTGCCAGCAGCTCACAGGGAATGGTGCAGTTCTTC.

There are a few counts of this clonotype. V is TRBV5-4 and J is TRBJ2-7, with 13 bases aligning to TRBD2. V shed 4 bases and J 2 bases; nucleotides not matched to a gene: 3. Per the germline V gene, CDR1 is SGHNT and CDR2 is YYREEE (reference sequence). The CDR3 covers 15 residues. This CDR3 reads CASSVGLAGAYEQYF. As DNA, the CDR3 is TGTGCCAGCAGCGTCGGACTAGCGGGAGCCTACGAGCAGTACTTC.

The sample holds a few counts of this clonotype. The chain couples TRBV20-1 to TRBJ2-2; unclear D gene. Deletions cut 4 bases from V and 2 bases from J, with 8 bases between. The CDR3 contains 13 residues. CDR1 DFQATT and CDR2 SNEGSKA come from the germline V gene (reference sequence). The DNA of the CDR3 is TGCAGTGCTATGTCTCCAAACACCGGGGAGCTGTTTTTT. Its protein is CSAMSPNTGELFF.

A few counts support this clonotype. This chain connects TRBV6-4 to TRBJ2-1, with D hard to call. CDR3 length equals 16 residues. CDR1 and CDR2 (germline): MRHNA, SNTAGT. The V end was cut by 0 bases, the J end by 0 bases, with 9 bases between. The CDR3 nucleotides are TGTGCCAGCAGTGACTCTCGGGTAAACTCCTACAATGAGCAGTTCTTC. Amino acids: CASSDSRVNSYNEQFF.

In its sample, this clonotype was seen a few times. The chain is built from TRBV4-3 and TRBJ1-2, with D possibly TRBD1 on 5 matching bases. Germline V gene data show CDR1 as LGHNA and CDR2 as YSLEER. V lost 0 bases and J 8 bases, leaving 13 bases between the germline ends. There are 14 residues in the CDR3. The CDR3 sequence is CASSQEIEGQGYTF. CDR3 sequence (DNA): TGCGCCAGCAGCCAAGAAATAGAGGGGCAGGGCTACACCTTC.

Only a few counts were recorded for this clonotype. The CDR3 bases are TGTGCCAGCACCCCCCGACTAGCGGGGAGCACAGATACGCAGTATTTT. Translating gives CASTPRLAGSTDTQYF. The J gene is TRBJ2-3, the V gene TRBV25-1; 11 bases map to TRBD2. Per germline, CDR1 MGHDK and CDR2 SYGVNS. The CDR3 extends over 16 amino acids. V lost 7 bases, J lost 0 bases, and 6 bases stayed unmatched.

This clonotype was observed a few times. CDR3 residues: CASSQVPRNSYEQYF. As DNA, the CDR3 is TGTGCCAGTAGCCAGGTCCCGCGTAACTCCTACGAGCAGTACTTC. This chain links TRBV19 with TRBJ2-7; D unresolved. The length of the CDR3 is 15 residues. Germline CDR1 is LNHDA and CDR2 is SQIVND (reference sequence). Deletions cut 6 bases from V and 0 bases from J, with 15 bases between.

This clonotype was seen more than once but under ten times. This rearrangement joins TRBV29-1 to TRBJ2-2, with unresolved D. Germline CDR1 SQVTM, CDR2 ANQGSEA. This CDR3 is 14 amino acids long. Trimming pared 3 bases from V and 0 bases from J, leaving 8 bases between. Here the CDR3 reads CSVENEANTGELFF. For the CDR3, the DNA is TGCAGCGTTGAGAATGAAGCGAACACCGGGGAGCTGTTTTTT.

This clonotype was counted many times. This sequence joins TRBV2 and TRBJ2-3; D perhaps matches TRBD1 (5 bases). Germline assignment: CDR1 SNHLY and CDR2 FYNNEI. Deletions cut 6 bases from V and 6 bases from J, with 19 bases between. CDR3 size: 15 residues. CDR3 residues: CASSPGYPPIDTQYF. The CDR3 nucleotides read TGTGCCAGCAGCCCAGGGTATCCCCCGATCGATACGCAGTATTTT.

This clonotype turned up a few times. This CDR3 reads CATSSADRGSQPQHF. Written as DNA, the CDR3 is TGTGCCACCAGCAGTGCCGACAGGGGGTCTCAGCCCCAGCATTTT. The chain has TRBV15 and TRBJ1-5; 9 positions agree with TRBD1. Germline CDR1 is LNHNV and CDR2 is YYDKDF (reference sequence). This CDR3 comprises 15 residues. V shed 3 bases, J shed 6 bases, and the junction held 6 bases outside the gene matches.

The chain links TRBV30 to TRBJ2-6; 9 bases map to TRBD1. CDR3 length: 14 residues. The germline V gene has CDR1 GTSNPN and CDR2 SVGIG (reference sequence). The DNA of the CDR3 is TGTGCATCGGGACAGGGATCTGGGGCCAACGTCCTGACTTTC. As protein: CASGQGSGANVLTF.

This clonotype was seen more than once but under ten times. V gene TRBV20-1 combines with J gene TRBJ2-3; D not resolved. Germline CDR1 and CDR2: DFQATT and SNEGSKA (reference sequence). Trimming pared 3 bases from V and 7 bases from J, leaving 5 bases between. The CDR3 has 10 residues. Here the CDR3 DNA reads TGCAGTGCTAGGGGGAATACGCAGTATTTT. This encodes CSARGNTQYF.

A few counts support this clonotype. The J gene is TRBJ2-5, the V gene TRBV12-3 or TRBV12-4, with 9 bases identical to TRBD2. Unmatched junction bases numbered 9, after V lost 8 bases and J lost 5 bases. There are 14 residues in the CDR3. The CDR3 protein is CASGAGGGVETQYF. The CDR3 DNA sequence: TGTGCCAGCGGAGCGGGGGGAGGTGTGGAGACCCAGTACTTC.

V usage is TRBV5-1 and J usage is TRBJ2-7; D possibly uses TRBD1 or TRBD2 (7 bases each). The germline V gene has CDR1 SGHRS and CDR2 YFSETQ. Trimming removed 4 bases at V and 3 bases at J, with 23 bases between. This CDR3 is built from 17 residues. The CDR3 here is CASSPGEGAQPLYEQYF. In DNA form, the CDR3 reads TGCGCCAGCAGCCCGGGGGAGGGGGCCCAACCACTCTACGAGCAGTACTTC.

The chain couples TRBV18 to TRBJ2-3; perhaps TRBD2 as D (6 bases). V was pared by 3 bases and J by 1 base, with 14 bases between. The germline gives CDR1 KGHSH, CDR2 LQKENI. The CDR3 extends over 16 amino acids. The DNA of the CDR3 is TGTGCCAGCTCACCTATTCGGGAGTCCGGCACAGATACGCAGTATTTT. This codes for CASSPIRESGTDTQYF.

The chain employs TRBV7-3 and TRBJ2-2; the D gene is possibly TRBD2 (5 bases). The CDR3 contains 15 residues. V shed 0 bases and J shed 7 bases, with 12 bases lying between them. Germline loops: CDR1 SGHTA, CDR2 FQGTGA. CDR3 in DNA: TGTGCCAGCAGCTTAACCCCGGGGTTGGTCGGGGAGCTGTTTTTT. This translates into CASSLTPGLVGELFF.

This clonotype has just a few counts. This chain joins TRBV9 and TRBJ1-5, with TRBD1 matching over 7 bases. CDR1 SGDLS and CDR2 YYNGEE come from the germline V gene. This CDR3 contains 13 residues. Germline trimming cut 4 bases from V and 11 bases from J; bases unmatched to any gene: 9. The CDR3 nucleotides are TGTGCCAGCAGCCAAAACACGGACAGGACCCAGCATTTT. Translation: CASSQNTDRTQHF.

In its sample, this clonotype was seen a few times. This chain links TRBV5-1 with TRBJ2-1; 8 bases fit TRBD2. Germline-derived CDR1 and CDR2 are SGHRS and YFSETQ. Germline trimming cut 7 bases from V and 5 bases from J; bases unmatched to any gene: 5. The length of the CDR3 is 13 residues. This chain's CDR3 is CASREGVNNEQFF. Here the CDR3 DNA reads TGCGCCAGCCGGGAGGGGGTCAACAATGAGCAGTTCTTC.